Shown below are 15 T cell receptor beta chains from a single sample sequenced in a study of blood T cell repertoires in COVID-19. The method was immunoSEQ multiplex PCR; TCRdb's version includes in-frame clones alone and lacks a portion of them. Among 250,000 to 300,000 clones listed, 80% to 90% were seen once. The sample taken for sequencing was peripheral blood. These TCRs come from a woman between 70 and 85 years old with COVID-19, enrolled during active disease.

The CDR3 DNA is TGTGCCAGCAGCCCCTTGACTGAAGCTTTCTTT. It codes for CASSPLTEAFF. This chain connects TRBV5-5 to TRBJ1-1; D not resolved. The CDR3 totals 11 residues. Deletions cut 4 bases from V and 5 bases from J, with 6 bases between. The germline gives CDR1 SGHKS, CDR2 YYEKEE (reference sequence).

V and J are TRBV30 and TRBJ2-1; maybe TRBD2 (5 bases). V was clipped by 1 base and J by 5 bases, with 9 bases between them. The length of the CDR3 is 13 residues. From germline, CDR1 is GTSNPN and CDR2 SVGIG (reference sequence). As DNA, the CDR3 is TGTGCCTGGAGTGCATCACTAGACAATGAGCAGTTCTTC. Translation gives CAWSASLDNEQFF.

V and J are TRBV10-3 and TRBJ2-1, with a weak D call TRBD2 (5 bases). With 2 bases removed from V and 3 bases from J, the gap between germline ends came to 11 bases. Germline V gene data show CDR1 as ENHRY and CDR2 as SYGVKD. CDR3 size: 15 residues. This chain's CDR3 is CAISEPGRDYNEQFF. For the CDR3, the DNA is TGTGCCATCAGTGAGCCTGGACGGGACTACAATGAGCAGTTCTTC.

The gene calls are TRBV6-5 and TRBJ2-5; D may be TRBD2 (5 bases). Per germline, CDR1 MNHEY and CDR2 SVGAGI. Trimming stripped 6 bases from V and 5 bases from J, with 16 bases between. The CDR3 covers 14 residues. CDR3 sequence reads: CASSRATSGETQYF. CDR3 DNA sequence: TGTGCCAGCAGCCGAGCTACTAGTGGGGAGACCCAGTACTTC.

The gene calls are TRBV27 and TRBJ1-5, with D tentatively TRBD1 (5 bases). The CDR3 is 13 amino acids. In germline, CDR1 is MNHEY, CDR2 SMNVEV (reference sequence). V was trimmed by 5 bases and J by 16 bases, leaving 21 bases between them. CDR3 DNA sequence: TGTGCCAGCAGTCCCCCTCAAGGACATTCCTTCCATTTT. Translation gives CASSPPQGHSFHF.

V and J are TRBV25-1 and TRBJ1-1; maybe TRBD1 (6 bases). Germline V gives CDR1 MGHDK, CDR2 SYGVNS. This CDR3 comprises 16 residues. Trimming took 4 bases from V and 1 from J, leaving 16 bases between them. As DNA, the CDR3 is TGTGCCAGCAGTGGGTGGACAGAAAAACAGAACACTGAAGCTTTCTTT. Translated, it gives CASSGWTEKQNTEAFF.

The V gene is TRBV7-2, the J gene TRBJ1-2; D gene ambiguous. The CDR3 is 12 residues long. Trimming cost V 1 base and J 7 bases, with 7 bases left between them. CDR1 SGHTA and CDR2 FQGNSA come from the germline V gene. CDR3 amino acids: CASSLGHSGYTF. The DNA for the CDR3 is TGTGCCAGCAGCTTAGGCCACTCTGGCTACACCTTC.

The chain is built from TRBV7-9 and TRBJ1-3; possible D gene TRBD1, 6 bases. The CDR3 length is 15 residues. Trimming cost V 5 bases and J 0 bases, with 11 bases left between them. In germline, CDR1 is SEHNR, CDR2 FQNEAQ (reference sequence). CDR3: CASSLGQSSGNTIYF. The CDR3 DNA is TGTGCCAGCAGCCTCGGACAGTCCTCTGGAAACACCATATATTTT.

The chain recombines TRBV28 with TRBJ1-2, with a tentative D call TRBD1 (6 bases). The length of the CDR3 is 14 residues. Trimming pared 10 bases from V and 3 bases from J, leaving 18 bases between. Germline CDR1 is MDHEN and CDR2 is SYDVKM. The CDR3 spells CATQRGGEDYGYTF. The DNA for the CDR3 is TGTGCCACCCAACGGGGGGGCGAGGACTATGGCTACACCTTC.

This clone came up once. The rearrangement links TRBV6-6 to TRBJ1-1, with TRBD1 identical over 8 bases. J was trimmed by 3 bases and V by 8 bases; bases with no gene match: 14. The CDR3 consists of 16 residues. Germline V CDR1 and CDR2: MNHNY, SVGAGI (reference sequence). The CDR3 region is CASSHGQGRFDTEAFF. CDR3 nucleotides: TGTGCCAGCTCTCACGGACAGGGTCGGTTCGACACTGAAGCTTTCTTT.

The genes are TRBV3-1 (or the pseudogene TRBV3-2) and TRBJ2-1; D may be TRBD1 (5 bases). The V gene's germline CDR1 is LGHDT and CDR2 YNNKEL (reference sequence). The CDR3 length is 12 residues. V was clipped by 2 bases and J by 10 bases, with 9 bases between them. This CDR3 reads CASSQSSGEQFF. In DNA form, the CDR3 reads TGTGCCAGCAGCCAAAGCTCAGGGGAGCAGTTCTTC.

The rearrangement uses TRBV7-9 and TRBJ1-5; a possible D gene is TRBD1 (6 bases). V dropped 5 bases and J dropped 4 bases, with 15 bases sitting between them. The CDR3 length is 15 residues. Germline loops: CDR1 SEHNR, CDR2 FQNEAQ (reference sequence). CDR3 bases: TGTGCCAGCAGCCGATCAGGGGAGGGGAATCAGCCCCAGCATTTT. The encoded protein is CASSRSGEGNQPQHF.

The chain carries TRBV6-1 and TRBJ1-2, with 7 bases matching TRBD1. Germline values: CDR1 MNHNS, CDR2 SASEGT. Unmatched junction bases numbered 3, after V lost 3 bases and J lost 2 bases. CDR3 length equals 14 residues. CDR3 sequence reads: CASSDSGQNYGYTF. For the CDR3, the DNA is TGTGCCAGCAGTGATTCGGGACAGAACTATGGCTACACCTTC.

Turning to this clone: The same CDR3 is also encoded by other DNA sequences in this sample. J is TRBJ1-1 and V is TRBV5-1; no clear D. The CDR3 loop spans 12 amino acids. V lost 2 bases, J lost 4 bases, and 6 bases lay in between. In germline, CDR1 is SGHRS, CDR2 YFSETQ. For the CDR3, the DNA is TGCGCCAGCAGCTTTAGAGGCACTGAAGCTTTCTTT. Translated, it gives CASSFRGTEAFF.

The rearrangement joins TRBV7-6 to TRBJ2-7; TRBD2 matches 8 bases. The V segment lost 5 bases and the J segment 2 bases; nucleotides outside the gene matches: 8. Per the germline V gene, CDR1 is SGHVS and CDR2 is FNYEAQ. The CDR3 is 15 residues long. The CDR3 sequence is CASSPTSGGTYEQYF. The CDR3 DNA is TGTGCCAGCAGCCCAACTAGCGGAGGGACCTACGAGCAGTACTTC.